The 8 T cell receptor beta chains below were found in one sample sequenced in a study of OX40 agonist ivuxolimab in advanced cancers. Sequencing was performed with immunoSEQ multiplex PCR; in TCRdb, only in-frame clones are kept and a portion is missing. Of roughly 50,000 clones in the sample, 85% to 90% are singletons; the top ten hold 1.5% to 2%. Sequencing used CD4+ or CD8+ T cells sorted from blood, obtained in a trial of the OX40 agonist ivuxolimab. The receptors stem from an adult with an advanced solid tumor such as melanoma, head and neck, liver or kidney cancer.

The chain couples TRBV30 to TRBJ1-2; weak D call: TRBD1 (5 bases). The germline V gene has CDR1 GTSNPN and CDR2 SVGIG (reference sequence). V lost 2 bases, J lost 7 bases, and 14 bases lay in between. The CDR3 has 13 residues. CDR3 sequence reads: CAWSSSGTGGYTF. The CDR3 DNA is TGTGCCTGGAGTTCATCCGGGACTGGTGGCTACACCTTC. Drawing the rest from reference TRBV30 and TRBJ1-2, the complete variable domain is SQTIHQWPATLVQPVGSPLSLECTVEGTSNPNLYWYRQAAGRGLQLLFYSVGIGQISSEVPQNLSASRPQDRQFILSSKKLLLSDSGFYLCAWSSSGTGGYTFGSGTRLTVV.

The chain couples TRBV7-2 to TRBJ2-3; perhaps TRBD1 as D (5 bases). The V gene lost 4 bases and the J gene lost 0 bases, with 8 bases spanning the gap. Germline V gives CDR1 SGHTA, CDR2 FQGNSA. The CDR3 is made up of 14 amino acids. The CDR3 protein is CASSSTASTDTQYF. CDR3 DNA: TGTGCCAGCAGCTCGACAGCTAGCACAGATACGCAGTATTTT.

CDR3 sequence: CASKMDSNQPQHF. CDR3 DNA: TGTGCCAGCAAGATGGATAGCAATCAGCCCCAGCATTTT. The J gene is TRBJ1-5, the V gene TRBV2; no clear D. CDR3 length: 13 residues. V was shortened by 7 bases and J by 0 bases, with 7 bases between the two germline ends. Germline CDR1 reads SNHLY; CDR2 reads FYNNEI.

The CDR3 nucleotides read TGTGCCTGGAGTGGAGGCAGGGGGTCCTACAATGAGCAGTTCTTC. Its translation: CAWSGGRGSYNEQFF. V usage is TRBV30 and J usage is TRBJ2-1, with 7 bases aligning to TRBD1. The CDR3 runs 15 residues. The trim removed 1 base at V and 1 base at J, leaving 4 bases unmatched. CDR1 is GTSNPN and CDR2 is SVGIG in the germline V gene (reference sequence).

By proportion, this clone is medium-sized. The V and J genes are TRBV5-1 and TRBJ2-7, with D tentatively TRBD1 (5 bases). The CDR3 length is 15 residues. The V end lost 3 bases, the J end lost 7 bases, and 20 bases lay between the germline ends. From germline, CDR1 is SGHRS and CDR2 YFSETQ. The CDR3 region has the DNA TGCGCCAGCAGCTCCCCGGATAGGTGGGCAGGGGAGCAGTACTTC. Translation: CASSSPDRWAGEQYF.

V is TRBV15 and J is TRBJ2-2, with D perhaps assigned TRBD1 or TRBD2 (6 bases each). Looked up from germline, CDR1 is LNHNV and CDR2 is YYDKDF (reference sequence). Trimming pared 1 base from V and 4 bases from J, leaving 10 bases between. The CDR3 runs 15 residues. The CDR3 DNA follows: TGTGCCACCAGCAGAGGGGGGGCCGGCACCGGGGAGCTGTTTTTT. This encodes CATSRGGAGTGELFF.

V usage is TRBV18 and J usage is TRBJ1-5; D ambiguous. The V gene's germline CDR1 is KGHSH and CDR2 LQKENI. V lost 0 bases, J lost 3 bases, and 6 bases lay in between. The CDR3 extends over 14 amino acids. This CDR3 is CASSPPSVNQPQHF. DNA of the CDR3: TGTGCCAGCTCACCACCGTCAGTCAATCAGCCCCAGCATTTT.

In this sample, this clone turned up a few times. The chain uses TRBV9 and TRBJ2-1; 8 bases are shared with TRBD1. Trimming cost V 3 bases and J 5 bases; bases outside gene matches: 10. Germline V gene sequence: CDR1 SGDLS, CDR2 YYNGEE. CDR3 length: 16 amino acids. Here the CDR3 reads CASSASDRDGNNEQFF. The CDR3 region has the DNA TGTGCCAGCAGCGCGTCGGACAGGGACGGAAACAATGAGCAGTTCTTC.